These 25 T cell receptor beta chains share one sample of origin, sequenced in a study of a mutant IDH1 vaccine in newly diagnosed glioma. TCRdb's copy holds only in-frame clones and misses some; the assay was immunoSEQ multiplex PCR. This sample has approximately 50,000 clones; 70% to 85% occur once, and the top ten carry approximately 6.3%. These receptors lack a known antigen. Time point denoted: week 35, safety follow-up. It was 300 ug of mutant IDH1 20-mer peptide that made up each vaccine dose, given with topical imiquimod. The sequencing used PBMCs, collected from a glioma patient whose treatment included an IDH1 peptide vaccine. Source of these receptors: a man aged 40-49 years with glioma.

This sequence joins TRBV7-9 and TRBJ1-5; D is unclear. Germline V lookup: CDR1 SEHNR, CDR2 FQNEAQ (reference sequence). Between the trimmed V and J ends, which lost 5 bases and 5 bases, there was a span of 4 bases. The CDR3 contains 11 residues. The CDR3 DNA reads TGTGCCAGCAGCACGTATCAGCCCCAGCATTTT. Protein sequence: CASSTYQPQHF.

This rearrangement joins TRBV7-8 to TRBJ2-7, with D possibly being TRBD2 (7 bases). Germline loops: CDR1 SGHVS, CDR2 FQNEAQ. V gave up 5 bases and J gave up 7 bases, with 18 bases separating them. The CDR3 length is 14 residues. In nucleotides, the CDR3 is TGTGCCAGCAGCGCCAACCGGGGGGCTGGGGAGCAGTACTTC. Translated: CASSANRGAGEQYF.

This chain connects TRBV4-1 to TRBJ2-2; D unresolved. Germline V lookup: CDR1 MGHRA, CDR2 YSYEKL. V was pared by 4 bases and J by 5 bases, with 8 bases between. The CDR3 length is 13 residues. The CDR3 spells CASSPDRTGELFF. The CDR3 bases are TGCGCCAGCAGCCCCGATCGGACCGGGGAGCTGTTTTTT.

The table lists this clone with a few counts. This chain uses TRBV19 with TRBJ1-4; the match to TRBD1 covers 11 bases. Germline values: CDR1 LNHDA, CDR2 SQIVND (reference sequence). CDR3 size: 14 residues. Unmatched junction bases numbered 3, after V lost 5 bases and J lost 7 bases. The CDR3 reads CASSLGTGGEKLFF. DNA for the CDR3: TGTGCCAGTAGTTTGGGGACAGGGGGTGAAAAACTGTTTTTT. The full variable domain, in which reference TRBV19 and TRBJ1-4 provide the parts outside the CDR3, is DGGITQSPKYLFRKEGQNVTLSCEQNLNHDAMYWYRQDPGQGLRLIYYSQIVNDFQKGDIAEGYSVSREKKESFPLTVTSAQKNPTAFYLCASSLGTGGEKLFFGSGTQLSVL.

As regards this clone: Other DNA sequences of this sample code for an identical CDR3. This chain links TRBV30 with TRBJ1-5; D is possibly TRBD1 (5 bases). The germline V and J ends were trimmed by 4 bases and 6 bases, with 13 bases remaining between them. Germline V gives CDR1 GTSNPN, CDR2 SVGIG (reference sequence). The CDR3 runs 13 residues. For the CDR3, the DNA is TGTGCCTGGACCGGGGGGGGAACTCAGCCCCAGCATTTT. The encoded protein is CAWTGGGTQPQHF.

The V call is TRBV4-2, the J call TRBJ2-1; 10 bases map to TRBD2. Trimming at V came to 0 bases and at J to 6 bases, leaving 5 bases not matched to a gene. CDR1 LGHNA and CDR2 YNFKEQ come from the germline V gene. The CDR3 length is 16 residues. The CDR3 loop reads CASSQDTSGGANEQFF. CDR3 DNA: TGTGCCAGCAGCCAAGATACCAGCGGGGGGGCCAATGAGCAGTTCTTC.

The V gene is TRBV15, the J gene TRBJ2-5; tentative D call: TRBD2 (7 bases). Trimming left V 5 bases short and J 6 bases short, with 19 bases between. In germline, CDR1 is LNHNV, CDR2 YYDKDF (reference sequence). The CDR3 sequence is 15 residues long. The CDR3 region is CATSPWGGREKTQYF. In DNA form, the CDR3 reads TGTGCCACCAGCCCCTGGGGGGGCAGGGAAAAGACCCAGTACTTC.

The chain combines TRBV5-1 with TRBJ2-2, with 10 positions matching TRBD1. The CDR3 extends over 14 amino acids. Germline V gene data show CDR1 as SGHRS and CDR2 as YFSETQ. Losses at the gene ends were 9 bases for V and 5 bases for J; bases not matched to a gene: 7. The DNA of the CDR3 is TGCGCCACGGGGGACAGGGGAGTAACCGGGGAGCTGTTTTTT. The encoded protein is CATGDRGVTGELFF.

This chain links TRBV6-6 with TRBJ1-2; 8 positions agree with TRBD1. Germline V CDR1 and CDR2: MNHNY, SVGAGI (reference sequence). The junction had 18 bases not matched to a gene; V was cut back by 6 bases and J by 9 bases. The CDR3 is made up of 16 amino acids. CDR3 residues: CASRGQGARGGSSYTF. CDR3 coding DNA: TGTGCCAGCAGGGGTCAGGGGGCGCGGGGCGGGTCGAGCTACACCTTC.

This chain uses TRBV14 with TRBJ2-3; 10 nucleotides match TRBD2. With 6 bases clipped from V and 10 bases from J, the junction kept 13 bases outside the gene matches. Germline CDR1 SGHDN, CDR2 FVKESK. CDR3 length: 15 amino acids. The CDR3 sequence: CASSKTSGGASAQYF. Here the CDR3 DNA reads TGTGCCAGCAGTAAGACGAGCGGGGGGGCCTCGGCGCAGTATTTT.

The table lists this clone with a few counts. For the CDR3, the DNA is TGTGCCAGCAGCTGGGGACAGGGGCGAGAGACCCAGTACTTC. Translating gives CASSWGQGRETQYF. This rearrangement joins TRBV7-9 to TRBJ2-5; 10 nucleotides align to TRBD1. CDR3 length equals 14 residues. In germline, CDR1 is SEHNR, CDR2 FQNEAQ (reference sequence). The V segment lost 4 bases and the J segment 4 bases; nucleotides outside the gene matches: 3.

The chain is built from TRBV7-9 and TRBJ1-1; 9 positions match TRBD1. Unmatched junction bases numbered 8, after V lost 1 base and J lost 8 bases. The germline gives CDR1 SEHNR, CDR2 FQNEAQ (reference sequence). This CDR3 has 15 residues. The CDR3 reads CASSLGSVGTGEAFF. The CDR3 nucleotides are TGTGCCAGCAGCTTAGGGTCTGTCGGGACAGGGGAAGCTTTCTTT.

This clone showed up just a few times. The gene calls are TRBV19 and TRBJ1-1, with D perhaps TRBD1 (6 bases). Germline V CDR1 and CDR2: LNHDA, SQIVND (reference sequence). V was clipped by 4 bases and J by 1 base, with 7 bases between them. The CDR3 length is 13 residues. The CDR3 nucleotides are TGTGCCAGTAGTAGACAGGCGAACACTGAAGCTTTCTTT. Translating it yields CASSRQANTEAFF.

The chain carries TRBV10-1 and TRBJ1-1, with D unclear. V was trimmed by 3 bases and J by 4 bases, leaving 12 bases between them. Germline CDR1 WNHNN, CDR2 SYGVQD (reference sequence). The CDR3 has 14 residues. CDR3 residues: CASSEDPQRTEAFF. The CDR3 bases are TGCGCCAGCAGTGAAGACCCCCAGCGCACTGAAGCTTTCTTT.

The V and J genes are TRBV7-9 and TRBJ2-7; the D call may be TRBD1 or TRBD2 (5 bases each). CDR3 size: 14 residues. The germline V and J ends were trimmed by 5 bases and 7 bases, with 18 bases remaining between them. Germline V CDR1 and CDR2: SEHNR, FQNEAQ (reference sequence). The CDR3 DNA is TGTGCCAGCAGCAGATCCTCCGGGACCAGTGAGCAGTACTTC. Translated, it gives CASSRSSGTSEQYF.

This chain uses TRBV7-9 with TRBJ1-3; D is unclear. The ends were cut back, 1 base at V and 0 bases at J, with 13 bases in the middle. The CDR3 has 17 residues. The germline gives CDR1 SEHNR, CDR2 FQNEAQ (reference sequence). The CDR3 protein is CASSLGGLGFSGNTIYF. The CDR3 DNA sequence: TGTGCCAGCAGCTTAGGTGGGCTAGGTTTCTCTGGAAACACCATATATTTT.

CDR3 nucleotides: TGCGCCAGCAGTGGTGACAGGGAAGAGACCCAGTACTTC. Its translation: CASSGDREETQYF. V is TRBV10-2 and J is TRBJ2-5, with 7 bases aligning to TRBD1. The V gene's germline CDR1 is WSHSY and CDR2 SAAADI. Germline trimming cut 4 bases from V and 3 bases from J; bases unmatched to any gene: 2. The CDR3 runs 13 residues.

The J gene is TRBJ1-6, the V gene TRBV5-1; D perhaps matches TRBD1 (6 bases). There are 14 residues in the CDR3. Trimming took off 4 bases at V and 5 bases at J, with 10 bases between the two ends. Germline CDR1 SGHRS, CDR2 YFSETQ. CDR3: CASSAGTNNSPLHF. CDR3 nucleotide sequence: TGCGCCAGCAGCGCCGGGACAAATAATTCACCCCTCCACTTT. The full variable domain, completed using reference TRBV5-1 and TRBJ1-6, is KAGVTQTPRYLIKTRGQQVTLSCSPISGHRSVSWYQQTPGQGLQFLFEYFSETQRNKGNFPGRFSGRQFSNSRSEMNVSTLELGDSALYLCASSAGTNNSPLHFGNGTRLTVT.

This rearrangement joins TRBV5-1 to TRBJ2-7, with TRBD2 matching over 13 bases. CDR1 is SGHRS, CDR2 YFSETQ, per germline. J lost 2 bases, V lost 0 bases, and 8 bases had no gene match. The CDR3 runs 18 residues. As DNA, the CDR3 is TGCGCCAGCAGCTTGGGTCCGACTAGCGGGGGGACTACCTACGAGCAGTACTTC. The encoded protein is CASSLGPTSGGTTYEQYF.

With regard to this clone: One junction end does not reproduce the germline sequence, and a read error may be involved. J is TRBJ2-6 and V is TRBV7-7; a possible D gene is TRBD1 (7 bases). The CDR3 is 18 residues long. Germline V gene data show CDR1 as SSHAT and CDR2 as FNYEAQ (reference sequence). CDR3 region: CASSPWTGGGSGANVLTF. In DNA, the CDR3 is TGTGCTAGCAGCCCCTGGACAGGAGGGGGCTCTGGGGCCAACGTCCTGACTTTC.

The chain combines TRBV6-1 with TRBJ1-5; TRBD1 agrees at 9 bases. V lost 10 bases to trimming and J lost 2 bases; unmatched junction nucleotides: 9. This CDR3 region has 15 residues. Germline CDR1 MNHNS, CDR2 SASEGT. CDR3 nucleotides: TGTGCCACCAGAGACCGGGACAGGGGCAATCAGCCCCAGCATTTT. This translates into CATRDRDRGNQPQHF.

The rearrangement links TRBV6-5 to TRBJ2-7; TRBD2 matches at 9 bases. The germline gives CDR1 MNHEY, CDR2 SVGAGI. The CDR3 runs 14 residues. V shed 2 bases, J shed 5 bases, and the junction held 4 bases outside the gene matches. CDR3 sequence: CASSYGTSINEQYF. The DNA for the CDR3 is TGTGCCAGCAGTTACGGGACTAGCATAAACGAGCAGTACTTC.

This chain links TRBV2 with TRBJ1-5, with TRBD1 matching over 9 bases. CDR1 and CDR2 (germline): SNHLY, FYNNEI. The V and J ends lost 6 bases and 4 bases, in that order; junction bases with no gene match: 4. The CDR3 runs to 14 residues. The CDR3 coding sequence is TGTGCCAGCAGAGGACAGGGGTTAAATCAGCCCCAGCATTTT. Translating gives CASRGQGLNQPQHF.

The chain has TRBV27 and TRBJ2-7, with D possibly TRBD2 on 5 matching bases. The V end lost 6 bases, the J end lost 6 bases, and 18 bases lay between the germline ends. Germline V gives CDR1 MNHEY, CDR2 SMNVEV (reference sequence). This CDR3 region has 14 residues. CDR3 amino acids: CASSPNEGAGEQYF. Written as DNA, the CDR3 is TGTGCCAGCAGCCCTAATGAGGGTGCGGGCGAGCAGTACTTC.

J is TRBJ1-5 and V is TRBV29-1; 8 bases match TRBD1. V shed 7 bases, J shed 7 bases, and the junction held 9 bases outside the gene matches. Germline V gives CDR1 SQVTM, CDR2 ANQGSEA. CDR3 length equals 13 residues. The CDR3 region is CSARTGRYQPQHF. The CDR3 nucleotides are TGCAGCGCCAGGACAGGGCGGTACCAGCCCCAGCATTTT.